The subject of this entry is one TCR beta chain. Its specificity is not known. These data originate in a study of shared clonotypes between healthy human individuals. Profiled with immunoSEQ multiplex PCR; TCRdb holds only in-frame clones, not every one. The table includes roughly 2,000,000 clones, just under 95% detected once. Germline V gene lookup returns CDR1 SQVTM and CDR2 ANQGSEA. CDR3 length: 12 residues. Losses at the gene ends were 5 bases for V and 3 bases for J; bases not matched to a gene: 2. Terminally differentiated effector memory CD45RA+ cells were excluded by CCR7 positive selection of CD45RO-negative cells. Recent vaccinations or acute infections were absent in the healthy HIV-negative adult donors. Whole-study findings and limits: Large depth notwithstanding, sorted-subset sequencing proved incomplete by rarefaction. Shared across a handful of donors were around 5% of the naive CD4 clonotypes.

Sequencing was done on a sample of naive CD8+ T cells sorted from blood. The origin of this receptor is a young man in good health. This rearrangement joins TRBV29-1 to TRBJ2-7; 9 bases agree with TRBD1. This chain's CDR3 is CSVQDRGYEQYF. The CDR3 nucleotides read TGCAGCGTTCAGGACAGGGGCTACGAGCAGTACTTC.